The following is a TCR beta chain sequence with its context. Its antigen is unidentified. The CDR3 loop spans 15 amino acids. The germline V and J ends were trimmed by 5 bases and 4 bases, with 15 bases remaining between them. The sample belongs to a study of post-analysis software for immune sequencing data. Study-wide context: Relapsing-remitting, secondary progressive and progressive-relapsing multiple sclerosis courses were included. Findings and limits, study-wide: Controls showed significantly higher normalized Chao1 diversity than did multiple sclerosis patients. When patients were compared with controls, four or five TRBV segments were more frequent, TRBV5-6, TRBV5-1 and TRBV20-1 among them.

TCR beta cDNA libraries included unique molecular identifiers. Using its own MiXCR run on the PCR reads, TCRdb lists one record per CDR3 protein. The sample comprises hundreds of thousands of distinct CDR3 sequences, 30% of which are singletons, and under 0.7% rests with the top ten. Specimen: blood. The source is a girl aged 5-17 years with multiple sclerosis. The gene calls are TRBV12-3 or TRBV12-4 and TRBJ2-1; D may be TRBD1 (6 bases). The CDR3 DNA sequence: TGTGCCAGCAGTCCAGAAGCGACAGGTTACAATGAGCAGTTCTTC. Residues: CASSPEATGYNEQFF.